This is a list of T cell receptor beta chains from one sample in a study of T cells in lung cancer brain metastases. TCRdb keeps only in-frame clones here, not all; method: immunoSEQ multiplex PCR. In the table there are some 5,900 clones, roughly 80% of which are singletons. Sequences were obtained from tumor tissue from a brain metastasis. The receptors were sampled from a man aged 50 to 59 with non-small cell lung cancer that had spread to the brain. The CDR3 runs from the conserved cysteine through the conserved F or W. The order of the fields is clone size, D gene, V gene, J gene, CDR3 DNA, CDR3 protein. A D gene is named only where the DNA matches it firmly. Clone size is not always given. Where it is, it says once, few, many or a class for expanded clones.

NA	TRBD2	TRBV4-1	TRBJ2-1	TGCGCCAGCAGCCAAGGATGGTCTAGCGGGAATGAGCAGTTCTTC	CASSQGWSSGNEQFF
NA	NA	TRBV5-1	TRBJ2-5	TGCGCCAGCACCCGGGAGCCCGAACAAGAGACCCAGTACTTC	CASTREPEQETQYF
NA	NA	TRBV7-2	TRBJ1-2	TGTGCCAGCAGCTTAGCCCCCCCCCGCGGTGGCTACACCTTC	CASSLAPPRGGYTF
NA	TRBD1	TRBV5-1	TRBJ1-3	TGCGCCAGCAGCCTCCCCGGGACAGGGGCTGGAAACACCATATATTTT	CASSLPGTGAGNTIYF
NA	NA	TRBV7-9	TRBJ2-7	TGTGCCAGCAGCTTAGACTCCAGCTCCTACGAGCAGTACTTC	CASSLDSSSYEQYF
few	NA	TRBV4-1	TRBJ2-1	TGCGCCAGCAGCCAAGATGGGGGCTACAATGAGCAGTTCTTC	CASSQDGGYNEQFF
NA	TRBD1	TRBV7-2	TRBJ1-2	TGTGCCAGCAGCCCAAGACAGGGCGTCTACACCTTC	CASSPRQGVYTF
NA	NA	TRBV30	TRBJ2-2	TGTGCCTGGAGTGTTACTTCGGTCGGGGAGCTGTTTTTT	CAWSVTSVGELFF
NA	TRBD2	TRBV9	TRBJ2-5	TGTGCCAGCAGCCCCCGGCCTAGCGGGAACCAAGAGACCCAGTACTTC	CASSPRPSGNQETQYF
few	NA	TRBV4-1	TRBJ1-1	TGCGCCAGCAGCCAAGAGCGTTTTAACACTGAAGCTTTCTTT	CASSQERFNTEAFF
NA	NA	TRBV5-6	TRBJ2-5	TGTGCCAGCAGCCAAGTTGGGGGTGAGACCCAGTACTTC	CASSQVGGETQYF
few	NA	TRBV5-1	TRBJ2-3	TGCGCCAGCAGCTCCGGGACGCAGGGGGGGGATACGCAGTATTTT	CASSSGTQGGDTQYF
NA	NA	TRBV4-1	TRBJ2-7	TGCGCCAGCAGCCAAGGAGAAGGGTTCGGAACTATAGGCTACGAACAGTACTTC	CASSQGEGFGTIGYEQYF
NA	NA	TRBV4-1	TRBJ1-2	TGCGCCAGCAGCCAAGTCGGCAACTTCTATAGCTACACCTTC	CASSQVGNFYSYTF
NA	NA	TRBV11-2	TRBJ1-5	TGTGCCAGCAAGCCCATGCCCAGACGGAATCAGCCCCAGCATTTT	CASKPMPRRNQPQHF
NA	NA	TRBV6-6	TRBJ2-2	TGTGCCAGCAGTTACCCGATTGACACCGGGGAGCTGTTTTTT	CASSYPIDTGELFF
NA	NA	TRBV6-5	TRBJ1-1	TGTGCCAGCAGTAAGGGGATGAACACTGAAGCTTTCTTT	CASSKGMNTEAFF
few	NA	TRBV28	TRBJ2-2	TGTGCCAGCAGTCCGCCCGGGGGCACCGGGGAGCTGTTTTTT	CASSPPGGTGELFF
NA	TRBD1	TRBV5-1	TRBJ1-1	TGCGCCAGCAGCGGGGGGACAGGATTGGGAGCTTTCTTT	CASSGGTGLGAFF
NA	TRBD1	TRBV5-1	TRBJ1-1	TGCGCCAGCGGGCCCGAGACAGGGAGCTTTGAAGCTTTCTTT	CASGPETGSFEAFF
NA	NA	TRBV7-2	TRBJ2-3	TGTGCCAGCAGCTTACTGATGAGCACAGATACGCAGTATTTT	CASSLLMSTDTQYF
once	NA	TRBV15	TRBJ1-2	TGTGCCACCAGCAGAGCAGTAATTGGGGTGGATGGCTACACCTTC	CATSRAVIGVDGYTF
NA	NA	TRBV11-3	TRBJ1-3	TGTGCCAGCAGCGTTAACTCTGGAAACACCATATATTTT	CASSVNSGNTIYF
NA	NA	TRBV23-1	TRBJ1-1	TGCGCCAGCAGTCAATTAAAAGTGGGTCGGGATACTGAAGCTTTCTTT	CASSQLKVGRDTEAFF
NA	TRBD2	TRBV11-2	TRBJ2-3	TGTGCCAGCAGCTTAGACCCGGGACTACTAGATACGCAGTATTTT	CASSLDPGLLDTQYF
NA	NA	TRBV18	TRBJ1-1	TGTGCCAGCTCACCCATGGGCGGGGAATTAATGGGGACTGAAGCTTTCTTT	CASSPMGGELMGTEAFF
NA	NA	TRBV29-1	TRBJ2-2	TGCAGCGTTGAAGCCCCTTCTCGGACCGGGGAGCTGTTTTTT	CSVEAPSRTGELFF
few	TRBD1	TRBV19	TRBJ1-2	TGTGCCAGTACCTATGAAGGGGGCGTAGGCTATGGCTACACCTTC	CASTYEGGVGYGYTF
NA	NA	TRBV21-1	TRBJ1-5	TGTGCCAGCAGCAAAACAGGGGACGTGGGCAATCAGCCCCAGCATTTT	CASSKTGDVGNQPQHF
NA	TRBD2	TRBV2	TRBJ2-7	TGTGCCAATAGCGGGGGCCCCTACGAGCAGTACTTC	CANSGGPYEQYF
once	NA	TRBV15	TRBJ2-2	TGTGCCACCAGCAGAAAGCAGGGCACCGGGGAGCTGTTTTTT	CATSRKQGTGELFF
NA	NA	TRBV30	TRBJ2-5	TGTGCCTGGAGGCCAATCGCGGGTGTGGAGACCCAGTACTTC	CAWRPIAGVETQYF
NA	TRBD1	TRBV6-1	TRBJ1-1	TGTGCCAGCGCGACAGGGCTTGACACTGAAGCTTTCTTT	CASATGLDTEAFF
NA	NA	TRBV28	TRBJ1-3	TGTGCCAGCAGTTACCGATGGACGGGCGGGGGAAACACCATATATTTT	CASSYRWTGGGNTIYF
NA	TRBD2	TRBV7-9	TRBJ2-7	TGTGCCAGCAGCTTAACGGGGGGGGGATCCTACGAGCAGTACTTC	CASSLTGGGSYEQYF
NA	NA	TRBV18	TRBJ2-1	TGTGCCAGCTCCCCCTCGACTAAAACCTACAATGAGCAGTTCTTC	CASSPSTKTYNEQFF
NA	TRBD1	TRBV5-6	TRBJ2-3	TGTGCCAGCAGCTGGGGAGACAGGGTTATATCCACAGATACGCAGTATTTT	CASSWGDRVISTDTQYF
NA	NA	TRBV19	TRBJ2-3	TGTGCCAGTACGTCTGACACAGATACGCAGTATTTT	CASTSDTDTQYF
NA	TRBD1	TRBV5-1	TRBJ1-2	TGCGCCAGCAGTCCCGGAACAGGGGTAGTAAAAGGTGGCTACACCTTC	CASSPGTGVVKGGYTF
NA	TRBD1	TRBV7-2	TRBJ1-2	TGTGCCAGCAGCTCCGACAGGGCCTATGGCTACACCTTC	CASSSDRAYGYTF
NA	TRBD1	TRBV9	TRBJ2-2	TGTGCCAGCAGCCTAGGACAGGGCGGAGTCGGGGAGCTGTTTTTT	CASSLGQGGVGELFF
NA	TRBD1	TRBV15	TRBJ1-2	TGTGCCACCAGCAGAGCTCCGGGACAGGAATCCTATGGCTACACCTTC	CATSRAPGQESYGYTF
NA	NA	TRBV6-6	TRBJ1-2	TGTGCCAGCTCTTTTAGTAGGGGAACCTATGGCTACACCTTC	CASSFSRGTYGYTF
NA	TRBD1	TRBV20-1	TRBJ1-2	TGCAGTGCTGGTACAGGGGATGGCTACACCTTC	CSAGTGDGYTF
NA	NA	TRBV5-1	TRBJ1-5	TGCGCCAGCAGCTTGGGTTTATCGAGCAATCAGCCCCAGCATTTT	CASSLGLSSNQPQHF
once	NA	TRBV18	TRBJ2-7	TGTGCCAGCTCGGAGACAGAGACTCGGGGCGAGCAGTACTTC	CASSETETRGEQYF
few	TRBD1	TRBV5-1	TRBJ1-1	TGCGCCAGCAGCGGGGACAGTAACACTGAAGCTTTCTTT	CASSGDSNTEAFF
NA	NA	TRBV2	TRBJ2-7	TGTGCCAGCGAACGACTGAACTACGAGCAGTACTTC	CASERLNYEQYF
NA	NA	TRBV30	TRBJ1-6	TGTGCCTGGACTCACGGCTATAATTCACCCCTCCACTTT	CAWTHGYNSPLHF
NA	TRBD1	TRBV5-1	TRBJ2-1	TGCGCCAGCAGCACGGGACAGGGTGGCAATGAGCAGTTCTTC	CASSTGQGGNEQFF
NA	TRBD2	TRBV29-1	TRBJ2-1	TGCAGTTCGATCTTCCGCTTTAAGCGGGGCGACTCCTACAATGAGCAGTTCTTC	CSSIFRFKRGDSYNEQFF
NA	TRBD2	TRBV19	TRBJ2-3	TGTGCCAGTAGTATAGATCCTGCGGGGGGTTTGGGCACAGATACGCAGTATTTT	CASSIDPAGGLGTDTQYF
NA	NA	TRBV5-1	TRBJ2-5	TGCGCCAGCAGCTTGGCCTCTGGGACATCCCAAGAGACCCAGTACTTC	CASSLASGTSQETQYF
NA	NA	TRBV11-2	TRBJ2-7	TGTGCCAGCAGCTCTGAAGGACTGTGGGGTTCCTACGAGCAGTACTTC	CASSSEGLWGSYEQYF
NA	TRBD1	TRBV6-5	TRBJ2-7	TGTGCCAGCACCCGGACAGGGGCGAATTACGAGCAGTACTTC	CASTRTGANYEQYF
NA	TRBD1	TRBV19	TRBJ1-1	TGTGCCAGTAGTGAGGGGGCACAAACTGAAGCTTTCTTT	CASSEGAQTEAFF
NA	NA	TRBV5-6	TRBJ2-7	TGTGCCAGCAGCTTAATAGCAAACCCGGAGCAGTACTTC	CASSLIANPEQYF
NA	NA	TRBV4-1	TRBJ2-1	TGCGCCAGCAGCCAAGGGATCGGGGGCGGGGAGGAGCAGTTCTTC	CASSQGIGGGEEQFF
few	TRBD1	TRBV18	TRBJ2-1	TGTGCCAGCTCACCCGGGACAGGGGGGTACAATGAGCAGTTCTTC	CASSPGTGGYNEQFF
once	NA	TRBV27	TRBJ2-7	TGTGCTAGCTCGTCGGGGCCTAAAGGGTACGAGCAGTACTTC	CASSSGPKGYEQYF